The clone carrying this T cell receptor (beta chain) turned up a few times. No antigen is known for it. Every donor was a healthy Caucasian. The sample comes from a study of identical twins. General study findings and limits: It was out-of-frame TCR alpha sharing in monozygotic twins that models underestimated. Twin-shared out-of-frame alpha sequences showed excess low generation probability.

Carrying unique molecular identifiers, the cDNA also gained a universal primer site through template switching. Each CDR3 protein is one row after TCRdb ran MiXCR on the 5' RACE reads. The sample shows under 400,000 distinct CDR3 sequences, about 10% of them seen only once. This TCR was recovered from a woman aged 45-60 years in good health. Sequenced: naive T cells sorted from blood.

This CDR3 reads CSAHSGRAFTDTQYF. In DNA form, the CDR3 reads TGCAGTGCTCATAGCGGGAGGGCATTCACAGATACGCAGTATTTT. The chain links TRBV20-1 to TRBJ2-3; 11 nucleotides line up with TRBD2. V lost 5 bases to trimming and J lost 2 bases; unmatched junction nucleotides: 6. This CDR3 is built from 15 residues. CDR1 and CDR2 from the germline V gene are DFQATT and SNEGSKA (reference sequence).